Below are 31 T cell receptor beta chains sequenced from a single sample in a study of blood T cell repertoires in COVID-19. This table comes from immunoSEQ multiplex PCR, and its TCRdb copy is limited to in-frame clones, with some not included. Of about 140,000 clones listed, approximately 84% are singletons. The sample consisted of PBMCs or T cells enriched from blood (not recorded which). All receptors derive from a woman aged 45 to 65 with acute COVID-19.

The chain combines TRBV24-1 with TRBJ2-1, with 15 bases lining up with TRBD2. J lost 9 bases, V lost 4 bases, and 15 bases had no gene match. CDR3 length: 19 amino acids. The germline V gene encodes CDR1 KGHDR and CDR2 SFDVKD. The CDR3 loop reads CATSDRTSGRAHFGIEQFF. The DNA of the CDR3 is TGTGCCACCAGTGACAGGACTAGCGGGAGGGCCCATTTTGGCATTGAGCAGTTCTTC.

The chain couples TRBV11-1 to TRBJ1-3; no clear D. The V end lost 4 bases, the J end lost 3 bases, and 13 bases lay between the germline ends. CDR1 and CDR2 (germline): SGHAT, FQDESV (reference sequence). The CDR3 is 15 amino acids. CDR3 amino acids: CASSYRGGFGNTIYF. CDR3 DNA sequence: TGTGCCAGCAGCTATCGAGGTGGCTTTGGAAACACCATATATTTT.

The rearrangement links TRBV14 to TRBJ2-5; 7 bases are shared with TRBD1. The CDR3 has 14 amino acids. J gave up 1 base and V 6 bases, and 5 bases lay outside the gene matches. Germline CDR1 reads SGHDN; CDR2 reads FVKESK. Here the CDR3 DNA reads TGTGCCAGCAGTTACAACAGGGGCCAAGAGACCCAGTACTTC. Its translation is CASSYNRGQETQYF.

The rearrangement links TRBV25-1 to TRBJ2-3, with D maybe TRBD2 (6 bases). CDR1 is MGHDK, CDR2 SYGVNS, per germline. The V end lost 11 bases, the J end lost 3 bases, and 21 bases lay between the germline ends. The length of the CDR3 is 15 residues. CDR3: CALNLGLRKTDTQYF. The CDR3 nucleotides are TGTGCCCTAAACCTGGGACTCAGAAAAACAGATACGCAGTATTTT.

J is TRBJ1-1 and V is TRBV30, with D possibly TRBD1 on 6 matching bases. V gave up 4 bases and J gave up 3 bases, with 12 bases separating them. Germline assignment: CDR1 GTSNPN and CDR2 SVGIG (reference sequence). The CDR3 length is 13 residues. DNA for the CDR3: TGTGCCTGGAACTGGGCAGGGGACACTGAAGCTTTCTTT. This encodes CAWNWAGDTEAFF.

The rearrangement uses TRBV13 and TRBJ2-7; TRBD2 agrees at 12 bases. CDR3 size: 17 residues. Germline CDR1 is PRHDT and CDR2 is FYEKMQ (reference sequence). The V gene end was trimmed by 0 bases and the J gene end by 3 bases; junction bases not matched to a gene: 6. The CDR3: CASSLGPLAGGGYEQYF. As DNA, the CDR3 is TGTGCCAGCAGCTTAGGCCCACTAGCGGGGGGTGGCTACGAGCAGTACTTC.

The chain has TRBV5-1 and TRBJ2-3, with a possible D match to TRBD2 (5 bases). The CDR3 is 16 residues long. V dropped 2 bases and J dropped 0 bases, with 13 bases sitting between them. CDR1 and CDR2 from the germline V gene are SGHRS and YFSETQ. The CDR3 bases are TGCGCCAGCAGCTTAGGAGCGGCACGTAGCACAGATACGCAGTATTTT. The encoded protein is CASSLGAARSTDTQYF.

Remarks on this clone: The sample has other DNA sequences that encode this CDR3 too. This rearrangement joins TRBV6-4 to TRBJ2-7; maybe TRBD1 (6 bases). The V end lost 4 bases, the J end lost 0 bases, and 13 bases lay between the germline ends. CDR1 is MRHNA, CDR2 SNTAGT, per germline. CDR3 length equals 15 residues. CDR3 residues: CASSVGPGDSYEQYF. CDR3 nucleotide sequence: TGTGCCAGCAGTGTGGGGCCAGGGGACTCCTACGAGCAGTACTTC.

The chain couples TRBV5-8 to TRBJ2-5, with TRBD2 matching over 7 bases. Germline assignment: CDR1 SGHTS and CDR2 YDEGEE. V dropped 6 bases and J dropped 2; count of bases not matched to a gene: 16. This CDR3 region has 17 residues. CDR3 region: CASTRGLRGSAQETQYF. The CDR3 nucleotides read TGTGCCAGCACCCGAGGTTTGCGGGGGTCCGCACAAGAGACCCAGTACTTC.

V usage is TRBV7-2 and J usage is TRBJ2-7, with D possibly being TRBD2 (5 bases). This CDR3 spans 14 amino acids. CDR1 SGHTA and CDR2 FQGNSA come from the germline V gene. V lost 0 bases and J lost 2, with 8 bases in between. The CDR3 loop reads CASSLAGVTYEQYF. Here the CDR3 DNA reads TGTGCCAGCAGCTTAGCGGGAGTCACCTACGAGCAGTACTTC. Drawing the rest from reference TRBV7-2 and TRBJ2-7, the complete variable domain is GAGVSQSPSNKVTEKGKDVELRCDPISGHTALYWYRQSLGQGLEFLIYFQGNSAPDKSGLPSDRFSAERTGGSVSTLTIQRTQQEDSAVYLCASSLAGVTYEQYFGPGTRLTVT.

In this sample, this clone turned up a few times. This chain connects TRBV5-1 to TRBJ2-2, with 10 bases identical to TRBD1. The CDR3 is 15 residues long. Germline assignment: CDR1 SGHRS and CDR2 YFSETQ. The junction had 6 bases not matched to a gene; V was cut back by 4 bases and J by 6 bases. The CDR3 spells CASSPWTGGPGELFF. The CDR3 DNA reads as TGCGCCAGCAGCCCCTGGACAGGGGGACCCGGGGAGCTGTTTTTT.

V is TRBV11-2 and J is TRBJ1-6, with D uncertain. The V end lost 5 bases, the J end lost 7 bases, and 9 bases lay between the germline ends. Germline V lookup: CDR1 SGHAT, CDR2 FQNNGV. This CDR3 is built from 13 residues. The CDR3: CASSPPSNSPLHF. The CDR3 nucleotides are TGTGCCAGCAGCCCCCCCTCCAATTCACCCCTCCACTTT.

The CDR3 here is CASTGDGTGGTQYF. In nucleotides, the CDR3 is TGTGCCAGCACCGGGGACGGGACCGGGGGGACCCAGTACTTC. The genes are TRBV11-3 and TRBJ2-5; tentative D call: TRBD2 (6 bases). The V end lost 7 bases, the J end lost 7 bases, and 19 bases lay between the germline ends. The germline V gene encodes CDR1 SGHNT and CDR2 YENEEA. The CDR3 is made up of 14 amino acids.

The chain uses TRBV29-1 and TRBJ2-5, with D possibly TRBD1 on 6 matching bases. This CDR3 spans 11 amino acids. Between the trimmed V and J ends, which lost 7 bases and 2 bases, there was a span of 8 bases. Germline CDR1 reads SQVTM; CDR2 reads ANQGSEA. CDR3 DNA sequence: TGCAGCGGAGGACAGCAAGAGACCCAGTACTTC. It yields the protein CSGGQQETQYF.

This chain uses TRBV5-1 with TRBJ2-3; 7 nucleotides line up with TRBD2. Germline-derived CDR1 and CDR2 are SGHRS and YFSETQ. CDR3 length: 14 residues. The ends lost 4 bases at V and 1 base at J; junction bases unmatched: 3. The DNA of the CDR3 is TGCGCCAGCAGCCAACTAGCGCGCACAGATACGCAGTATTTT. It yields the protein CASSQLARTDTQYF.

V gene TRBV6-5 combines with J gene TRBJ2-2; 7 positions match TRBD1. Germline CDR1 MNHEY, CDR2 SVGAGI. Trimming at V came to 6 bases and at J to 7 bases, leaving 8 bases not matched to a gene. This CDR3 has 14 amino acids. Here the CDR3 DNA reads TGTGCCAGCAGGACAGGGTCTGGTGGCGGGGAGCTGTTTTTT. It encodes CASRTGSGGGELFF.

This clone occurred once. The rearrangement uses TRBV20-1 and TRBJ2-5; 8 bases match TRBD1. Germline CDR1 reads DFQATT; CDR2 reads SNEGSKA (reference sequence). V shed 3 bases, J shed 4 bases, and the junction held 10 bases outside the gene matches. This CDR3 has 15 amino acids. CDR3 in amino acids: CSASPNRGARETQYF. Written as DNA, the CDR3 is TGCAGTGCTAGTCCCAACAGGGGGGCTAGAGAGACCCAGTACTTC.

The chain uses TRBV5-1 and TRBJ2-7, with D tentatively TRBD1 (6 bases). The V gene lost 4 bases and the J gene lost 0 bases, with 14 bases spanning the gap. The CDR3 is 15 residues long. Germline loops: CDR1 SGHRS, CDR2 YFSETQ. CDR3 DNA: TGCGCCAGCAGCCAAAGGCAGGGGCCCTCCTACGAGCAGTACTTC. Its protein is CASSQRQGPSYEQYF.

CDR3 sequence: CASSVKNGIGDEQFF. Written as DNA, the CDR3 is TGTGCCAGCAGCGTAAAAAACGGGATCGGGGATGAGCAGTTCTTC. V usage is TRBV9 and J usage is TRBJ2-1, with D possibly matching TRBD2 (5 bases). V lost 1 base to trimming and J lost 8 bases, with 16 bases between them. The CDR3 covers 15 residues. Germline CDR1 SGDLS, CDR2 YYNGEE. Using reference TRBV9 and TRBJ2-1 for the parts outside the CDR3, the full variable domain is DSGVTQTPKHLITATGQRVTLRCSPRSGDLSVYWYQQSLDQGLQFLIQYYNGEERAKGNILERFSAQQFPDLHSELNLSSLELGDSALYFCASSVKNGIGDEQFFGPGTRLTVL.

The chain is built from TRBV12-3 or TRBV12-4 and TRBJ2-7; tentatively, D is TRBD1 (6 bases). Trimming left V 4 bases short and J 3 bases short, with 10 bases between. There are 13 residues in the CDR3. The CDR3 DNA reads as TGTGCCAGCAGTTGGGGGCCACACTACGAGCAGTACTTC. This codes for CASSWGPHYEQYF.

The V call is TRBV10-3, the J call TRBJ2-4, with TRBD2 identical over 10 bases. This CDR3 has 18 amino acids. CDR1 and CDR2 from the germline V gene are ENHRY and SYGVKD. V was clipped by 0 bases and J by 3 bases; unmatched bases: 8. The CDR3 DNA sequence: TGTGCCATCAGTGAGTCGGTCCTAGCGGGAGATGGCAAAAACATTCAGTACTTC. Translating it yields CAISESVLAGDGKNIQYF.

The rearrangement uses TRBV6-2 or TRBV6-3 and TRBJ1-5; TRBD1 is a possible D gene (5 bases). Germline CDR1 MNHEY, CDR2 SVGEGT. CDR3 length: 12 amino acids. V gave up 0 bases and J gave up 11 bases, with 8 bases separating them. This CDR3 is CASSYSSDTQHF. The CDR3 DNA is TGTGCCAGCAGTTACTCTTCGGACACCCAGCATTTT.

The CDR3 is CASSLGEDYGYTF. CDR3 bases: TGTGCCAGCAGCTTGGGGGAGGACTATGGCTACACCTTC. The chain employs TRBV11-2 and TRBJ1-2; possible D gene TRBD1, 5 bases. V lost 3 bases, J lost 3 bases, and 8 bases lay in between. Germline V gene data show CDR1 as SGHAT and CDR2 as FQNNGV. The CDR3 totals 13 residues.

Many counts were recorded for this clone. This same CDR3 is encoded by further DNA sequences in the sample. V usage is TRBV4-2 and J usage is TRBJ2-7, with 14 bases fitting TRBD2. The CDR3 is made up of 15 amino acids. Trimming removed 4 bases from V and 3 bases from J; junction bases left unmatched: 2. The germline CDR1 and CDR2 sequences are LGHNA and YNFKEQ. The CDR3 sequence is CASSRGTSGSYEQYF. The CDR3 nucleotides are TGTGCCAGCAGCCGAGGGACTAGCGGGAGCTACGAGCAGTACTTC.

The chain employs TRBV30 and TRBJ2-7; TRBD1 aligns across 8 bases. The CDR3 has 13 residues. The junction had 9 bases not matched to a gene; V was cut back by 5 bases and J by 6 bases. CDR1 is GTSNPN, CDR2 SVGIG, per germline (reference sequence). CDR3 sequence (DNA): TGTGCCTGGGACAGGGGCGCGGGTCTCGAGCAGTACTTC. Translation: CAWDRGAGLEQYF.

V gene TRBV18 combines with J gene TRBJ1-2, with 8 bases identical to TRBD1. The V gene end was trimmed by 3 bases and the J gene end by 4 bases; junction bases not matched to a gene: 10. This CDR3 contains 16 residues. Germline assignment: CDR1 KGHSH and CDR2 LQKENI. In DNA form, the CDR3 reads TGTGCCAGCTCACCCATTTCGGACAGGGAGGCCTATGGCTACACCTTC. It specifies CASSPISDREAYGYTF.

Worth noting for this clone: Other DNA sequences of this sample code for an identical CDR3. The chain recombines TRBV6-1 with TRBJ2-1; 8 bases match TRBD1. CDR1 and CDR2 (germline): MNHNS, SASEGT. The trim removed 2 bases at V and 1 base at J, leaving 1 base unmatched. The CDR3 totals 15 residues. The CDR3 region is CASSEQGASYNEQFF. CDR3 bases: TGTGCCAGCAGTGAACAGGGGGCTTCCTACAATGAGCAGTTCTTC.

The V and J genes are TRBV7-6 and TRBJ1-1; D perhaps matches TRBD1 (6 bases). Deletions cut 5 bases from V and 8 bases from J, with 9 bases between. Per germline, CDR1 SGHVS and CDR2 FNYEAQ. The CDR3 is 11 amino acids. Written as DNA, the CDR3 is TGTGCCAGCAGCACCGGACAGGAAGCTTTCTTT. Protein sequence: CASSTGQEAFF.

CDR3 sequence reads: CAWSEGGATQYF. CDR3 DNA sequence: TGTGCCTGGAGTGAAGGAGGAGCGACCCAGTACTTC. The chain uses TRBV30 and TRBJ2-5, with D possibly matching TRBD2 (5 bases). Trimming left V 1 base short and J 7 bases short, with 10 bases between. Germline CDR1 is GTSNPN and CDR2 is SVGIG (reference sequence). The CDR3 is made up of 12 amino acids.

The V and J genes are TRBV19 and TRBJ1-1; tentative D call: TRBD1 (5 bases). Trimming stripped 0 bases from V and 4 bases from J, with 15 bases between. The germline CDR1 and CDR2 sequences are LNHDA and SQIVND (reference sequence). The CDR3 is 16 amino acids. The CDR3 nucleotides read TGTGCCAGTAGTATAGATCATCCGGGGGTAAGCACTGAAGCTTTCTTT. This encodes CASSIDHPGVSTEAFF.

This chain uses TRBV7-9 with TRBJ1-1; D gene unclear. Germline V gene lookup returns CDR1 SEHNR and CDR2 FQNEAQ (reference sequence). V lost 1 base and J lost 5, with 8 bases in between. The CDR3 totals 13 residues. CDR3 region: CASSLVRSTEAFF. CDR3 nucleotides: TGTGCCAGCAGCTTAGTCAGAAGTACTGAAGCTTTCTTT.